This T cell receptor (beta chain) originates from a study of blood T cell repertoires in COVID-19. Study summary: The United States, Italy and Spain were the sources of the acute and convalescent COVID-19 samples. T cells, B-cell-depleted T cells, or PBMCs supplied cDNA or gDNA.

Using immunoSEQ multiplex PCR, the repertoire was profiled, and TCRdb retains in-frame clones only, with some absent. The sample contains roughly 220,000 clones, 80% to 90% of which appear only once. Those enrolled, adults aged about 18 to 89 years, came from roughly 23 US areas. The study assigned cohorts using participant-reported clinical history. Sequenced: PBMCs or T cells enriched from blood (not recorded which). This clonotype originated in a woman aged 18-35 years in a cohort exposed to, infected with or recovered from COVID-19 (not recorded which).

The CDR3 protein is CASSRLAGGPRETQYF. The DNA for the CDR3 is TGTGCCAGCAGTCGACTAGCGGGAGGGCCGAGAGAGACCCAGTACTTC. The rearrangement links TRBV7-3 to TRBJ2-5; TRBD2 agrees at 14 bases. V was pared by 6 bases and J by 4 bases, with 7 bases of the junction left unmatched. This CDR3 is 16 amino acids long. The germline gives CDR1 SGHTA, CDR2 FQGTGA.